The rows below give T cell receptor beta chains drawn from one sample of a study of cytomegalovirus exposure and HLA in healthy donors. Data came from immunoSEQ multiplex PCR; TCRdb stores just in-frame clones and leaves some out. Listed are around 65,000 clones; about 16% falls within the top ten. Sequenced: PBMCs. These receptors were taken from a boy aged 5-17 years in good health and CMV-seronegative. CDR3s leave out the opening cysteine and the closing phenylalanine or tryptophan. Fields, in order: V gene, CDR3 length, J gene, CDR3 protein.

v_gene: TRBV23-1
len: 10
j_gene: TRBJ1-6
CDR3aa: ASLQGGSPLH

v_gene: TRBV19
len: 13
j_gene: TRBJ2-1
CDR3aa: ASSTLAGGPVGQF

v_gene: TRBV9
len: 13
j_gene: TRBJ2-1
CDR3aa: ASSPRLALGDEQF

v_gene: TRBV5-1
len: 14
j_gene: TRBJ2-1
CDR3aa: ASSLTTSGFSNEQF

v_gene: TRBV27
len: 11
j_gene: TRBJ2-7
CDR3aa: ASGSSGSYEQY

v_gene: TRBV25-1
len: 9
j_gene: TRBJ2-3
CDR3aa: ASTSTDTQY

v_gene: TRBV6-5
len: 12
j_gene: TRBJ2-4
CDR3aa: ASSTREAKNIQY

v_gene: TRBV19
len: 11
j_gene: TRBJ1-1
CDR3aa: ASSLKGDTEAF

v_gene: TRBV5-1
len: 13
j_gene: TRBJ2-5
CDR3aa: ASSPTGSPQETQY

v_gene: TRBV30
len: 11
j_gene: TRBJ1-5
CDR3aa: AWTGNVDQPQH

v_gene: TRBV9
len: 12
j_gene: TRBJ2-2
CDR3aa: ASTQGGNTGELF

v_gene: TRBV27
len: 13
j_gene: TRBJ1-4
CDR3aa: ASSLLQGTNEKLF

v_gene: TRBV25-1
len: 13
j_gene: TRBJ1-2
CDR3aa: ASSETQQLLRGYT

v_gene: TRBV6-1
len: 10
j_gene: TRBJ1-2
CDR3aa: ASSEAGVGYT

v_gene: TRBV6-5
len: 13
j_gene: TRBJ2-7
CDR3aa: ASSYGTLLPYEQY

v_gene: TRBV29-1
len: 9
j_gene: TRBJ1-4
CDR3aa: SVGQWEKLF

v_gene: TRBV12-2
len: 18
j_gene: TRBJ2-3
CDR3aa: ASRLIPSGEVMGDTDTQY

v_gene: TRBV7-9
len: 12
j_gene: TRBJ2-1
CDR3aa: ASSSPGQDNEQF

v_gene: TRBV2
len: 13
j_gene: TRBJ2-3
CDR3aa: ASSASGGLTDTQY

v_gene: TRBV10-2
len: 14
j_gene: TRBJ2-3
CDR3aa: ASGGSGDSNTDTQY

v_gene: TRBV30
len: 9
j_gene: TRBJ1-2
CDR3aa: AWSVQYGYT

v_gene: TRBV6-6
len: 13
j_gene: TRBJ1-1
CDR3aa: ASRKMTGLNTEAF

v_gene: TRBV6-1
len: 10
j_gene: TRBJ2-3
CDR3aa: ASSGRQDTQY

v_gene: TRBV18
len: 12
j_gene: TRBJ1-3
CDR3aa: ASSRPNSGNTIY

v_gene: TRBV30
len: 12
j_gene: TRBJ2-1
CDR3aa: AWRGRGSYNEQF

v_gene: TRBV19
len: 14
j_gene: TRBJ2-1
CDR3aa: ASSISGDGTYNEQF

v_gene: TRBV5-1
len: 12
j_gene: TRBJ1-2
CDR3aa: ASSLGDRDYGYT

v_gene: TRBV6-1
len: 13
j_gene: TRBJ2-3
CDR3aa: ASSEGTGGADTQY

v_gene: TRBV27
len: 13
j_gene: TRBJ2-3
CDR3aa: ASSLVAGLTDTQY

v_gene: TRBV6-1
len: 14
j_gene: TRBJ2-5
CDR3aa: ASSESLWRGRETQY

v_gene: TRBV6-1
len: 13
j_gene: TRBJ1-5
CDR3aa: ASSERQGLWQPQH

v_gene: TRBV19
len: 11
j_gene: TRBJ1-1
CDR3aa: ASISPYNTEAF

v_gene: TRBV25-1
len: 13
j_gene: TRBJ2-7
CDR3aa: ASSEYSGISYEQY

v_gene: TRBV6-5
len: 12
j_gene: TRBJ1-2
CDR3aa: ASSYMGAQRGYT

v_gene: TRBV2
len: 12
j_gene: TRBJ2-1
CDR3aa: ASRDSISYNEQF

v_gene: TRBV4-3
len: 14
j_gene: TRBJ2-3
CDR3aa: ASSQGFGRSTDTQY

v_gene: TRBV5-1
len: 12
j_gene: TRBJ2-2
CDR3aa: ASRTGMNTGELF

v_gene: TRBV9
len: 13
j_gene: TRBJ2-1
CDR3aa: ASSVGQRDDLEQF

v_gene: TRBV18
len: 14
j_gene: TRBJ2-7
CDR3aa: ASSPPVWDRAYEQY

v_gene: TRBV6-1
len: 12
j_gene: TRBJ1-2
CDR3aa: ASSEEGQGYGYT

v_gene: TRBV5-4
len: 12
j_gene: TRBJ1-6
CDR3aa: ASSKQGINSPLH

v_gene: TRBV19
len: 14
j_gene: TRBJ2-2
CDR3aa: ASSIDRGLGTGELF

v_gene: TRBV19
len: 12
j_gene: TRBJ1-4
CDR3aa: ASSLRTANEKLF

v_gene: TRBV2
len: 13
j_gene: TRBJ2-1
CDR3aa: ASSPRFLGDNEQF

v_gene: TRBV19
len: 13
j_gene: TRBJ2-7
CDR3aa: ASRITGGRAAEQY

v_gene: TRBV19
len: 12
j_gene: TRBJ1-4
CDR3aa: ASSDQGYGEKLF

v_gene: TRBV5-1
len: 12
j_gene: TRBJ2-7
CDR3aa: ASSGSGSSYEQY

v_gene: TRBV15
len: 13
j_gene: TRBJ2-5
CDR3aa: ATSRDGPGWETQY

v_gene: TRBV29-1
len: 12
j_gene: TRBJ2-2
CDR3aa: SVLGPSSTGELF

v_gene: TRBV11-3
len: 11
j_gene: TRBJ2-1
CDR3aa: ASSAAVYNEQF

v_gene: TRBV15
len: 12
j_gene: TRBJ1-5
CDR3aa: ATSSWDSHQPQH

v_gene: TRBV6-5
len: 12
j_gene: TRBJ2-5
CDR3aa: ASTTPGQVGGQY